A selection of T cell receptor beta chains follows, all from one sample in a study of T cell responses to AZD1222 COVID-19 vaccine. Here immunoSEQ multiplex PCR was the method, and the copy in TCRdb shows in-frame clones only, minus some. The sample records 96,000 or so clones, approximately 87% being singletons. Sample: peripheral blood, taken on day 0 of AZD1222 vaccination. The receptors were gathered from an adult in good health. Each CDR3 is given without its conserved first and last residue.

v_gene	j_gene	CDR3aa
TRBV11-1	TRBJ2-1	ASSTGLAGAGSEQF
TRBV5-5	TRBJ2-1	ASSLWDRTNEQF
TRBV5-1	TRBJ2-3	ASTQTSGTDTQY
TRBV4-2	TRBJ2-7	ASSQGVALVGGYEQY
TRBV5-4	TRBJ2-6	ASSWDRAPGANVLT
TRBV6-5	TRBJ2-1	ASSYSGLAGYNEQF
TRBV19	TRBJ2-1	ASSSGTSGTNEQF
TRBV7-9	TRBJ2-7	ASSLVPGTGTYEQY
TRBV11-2	TRBJ1-1	ASSLIPQGGNTEAF
TRBV28	TRBJ2-3	ASSLGTGLTDTQY
TRBV28	TRBJ1-2	ASSLDRGLGYT
TRBV9	TRBJ2-3	ASSPPTDTQY
TRBV5-1	TRBJ2-1	ASSLENEQF
TRBV18	TRBJ2-1	ASSSYRDREQF
TRBV28	TRBJ1-2	ASSLRQASNYGYT
TRBV11-1	TRBJ1-6	ASSLEGQGDSPLH
TRBV5-1	TRBJ1-4	ASSPGTPNEKLF
TRBV10-3	TRBJ2-4	AISEPGLAKNIQY
TRBV30	TRBJ2-5	SATILASQETQY
TRBV7-2	TRBJ1-5	ASSLVTGGRQPQH
TRBV7-2	TRBJ2-7	ASRWTSGPGYEQY
TRBV2	TRBJ2-2	ASARGGYGELF
TRBV12-3/TRBV12-4	TRBJ2-7	ASQASTNYEQY
TRBV29-1	TRBJ2-3	SVVIAYTDTQY
TRBV5-1	TRBJ2-7	ASTRWGAYEQY
TRBV19	TRBJ1-1	ASTIYSGGTEAF
TRBV20-1	TRBJ2-7	SARDLGEYL
TRBV19	TRBJ2-1	ASRDEGGYNEQF
TRBV5-1	TRBJ2-3	ASSLGGSFTDTQY
TRBV5-1	TRBJ2-7	ASSPSGGLYEQY
TRBV16	TRBJ2-6	ASSHQASSSGANVLT
TRBV11-1	TRBJ2-1	ASSLAQYSYNEQF
TRBV4-3	TRBJ1-1	ASSQADRLNTEAF
TRBV7-2	TRBJ2-7	ASSLRGTDFDEQY
TRBV27	TRBJ1-4	ASSPPGSNEKLF
TRBV25-1	TRBJ1-3	ASTEGGTSGNTIY
TRBV6-1	TRBJ1-1	ASSERRLKGTEAF
TRBV7-3	TRBJ2-1	ASSSGTSGNNEQF
TRBV11-3	TRBJ2-7	ASSSGLAGDEQY
TRBV6-1	TRBJ2-7	ASSVTSGSSYEQY
TRBV5-4	TRBJ1-6	ASSLSGEAGSPLH
TRBV4-3	TRBJ2-1	ASSQQGATYNEQF
TRBV11-3	TRBJ1-3	ASSQGHSGNTIY
TRBV4-1	TRBJ1-4	ASSQDQGGNEKLF
TRBV7-6	TRBJ2-5	ASSPQDFTETQY
TRBV6-5	TRBJ2-5	ASSNGVRETQY
TRBV5-1	TRBJ2-5	ASSLETSGLRETQY
TRBV25-1	TRBJ2-1	ASRPSGRYNEQF
TRBV24-1	TRBJ1-3	ATSDGGTFGNTIY
TRBV6-6	TRBJ2-2	ASRPTGFDTGELF
TRBV28	TRBJ1-1	ASSLFNSGAF
TRBV6-5	TRBJ2-3	ASGGRGNTDTQY
TRBV7-9	TRBJ2-3	ASSLGLMVTLDTDTQY
TRBV27	TRBJ2-7	ASRAKGGYEQY
TRBV18	TRBJ1-1	ASSPPITRTEAF
TRBV24-1	TRBJ1-1	ATSDGVRRGGNTEAF
TRBV6-2/TRBV6-3	TRBJ1-5	ASSYRTGTGDYSNQPQH
TRBV10-3	TRBJ2-7	ATKGQLSYEQY
TRBV7-9	TRBJ2-7	ASSLPSASYEQY
TRBV5-6	TRBJ2-7	ASSSGTGNWAYEQY